The 23 T cell receptor beta chains below were found in one sample sequenced in a study of cytomegalovirus exposure and HLA in healthy donors. Amplification used 60 Vbeta primers and 13 Jbeta primers. Profiled with immunoSEQ multiplex PCR; TCRdb holds only in-frame clones, not every one. The data show about 89,000 clones, with around three quarters seen just once and 1.1% to 1.5% held by the top ten. Sequencing was done on a sample of PBMCs. These receptors all come from a male donor in good health and CMV-seronegative.

This clone has only one observation. J is TRBJ1-1 and V is TRBV5-1, with D possibly TRBD1 on 5 matching bases. There are 15 residues in the CDR3. Trimming stripped 6 bases from V and 4 bases from J, with 19 bases between. Looked up from germline, CDR1 is SGHRS and CDR2 is YFSETQ. The CDR3: CASNTQDTRGTEAFF. The DNA for the CDR3 is TGCGCCAGCAACACACAGGACACTCGAGGCACTGAAGCTTTCTTT. The entire variable domain, with the rest obtained from reference TRBV5-1 and TRBJ1-1, is as follows: KAGVTQTPRYLIKTRGQQVTLSCSPISGHRSVSWYQQTPGQGLQFLFEYFSETQRNKGNFPGRFSGRQFSNSRSEMNVSTLELGDSALYLCASNTQDTRGTEAFFGQGTRLTVV.

The chain recombines TRBV25-1 with TRBJ1-3, with D unresolved. Germline V gives CDR1 MGHDK, CDR2 SYGVNS. This CDR3 contains 17 residues. Trimming shortened V by 8 bases and J by 0 bases, and 20 bases separated the two germline ends. CDR3 in DNA: TGTGCCAGCGGAGACCCCCTAGAGGGAACCTCTGGAAACACCATATATTTT. Encoded protein: CASGDPLEGTSGNTIYF.

The table lists this clone with a count of one. The gene calls are TRBV19 and TRBJ2-2, with 10 bases lining up with TRBD1. Losses at the gene ends were 5 bases for V and 5 bases for J; bases not matched to a gene: 11. The CDR3 runs 17 residues. CDR1 LNHDA and CDR2 SQIVND come from the germline V gene (reference sequence). Here the CDR3 DNA reads TGTGCCAGTAGTCACATTCGGGGACAGGGGACGACCGGGGAGCTGTTTTTT. Translated: CASSHIRGQGTTGELFF.

V gene TRBV18 combines with J gene TRBJ1-3; D gene uncertain. This CDR3 spans 12 amino acids. CDR1 KGHSH and CDR2 LQKENI come from the germline V gene. V dropped 3 bases and J dropped 4 bases, with 4 bases sitting between them. The CDR3 region has the DNA TGTGCCAGCTCACCGCAGGGAAACACCATATATTTT. It codes for CASSPQGNTIYF. Variable domain in full (rest from reference TRBV18 and TRBJ1-3): NAGVMQNPRHLVRRRGQEARLRCSPMKGHSHVYWYRQLPEEGLKFMVYLQKENIIDESGMPKERFSAEFPKEGPSILRIQQVVRGDSAAYFCASSPQGNTIYFGEGSWLTVV.

A few counts support this clone. The chain recombines TRBV5-5 with TRBJ1-5; D remains ambiguous. Germline-derived CDR1 and CDR2 are SGHKS and YYEKEE (reference sequence). The CDR3 runs 14 residues. The V gene lost 3 bases and the J gene lost 6 bases, with 13 bases spanning the gap. The CDR3 spells CASSSREGSQPQHF. The CDR3 DNA reads TGTGCCAGCAGCTCCCGGGAAGGAAGTCAGCCCCAGCATTTT.

The chain is built from TRBV5-1 and TRBJ2-5; TRBD1 matches 9 bases. The CDR3 is 15 amino acids. Germline loops: CDR1 SGHRS, CDR2 YFSETQ. V shed 2 bases, J shed 3 bases, and the junction held 5 bases outside the gene matches. This CDR3 is CASSFRTGAEETQYF. The DNA for the CDR3 is TGCGCCAGCAGCTTCAGGACAGGGGCCGAAGAGACCCAGTACTTC.

V gene TRBV4-3 combines with J gene TRBJ2-7, with TRBD1 matching over 8 bases. With 1 base clipped from V and 8 bases from J, the junction kept 13 bases outside the gene matches. Germline-derived CDR1 and CDR2 are LGHNA and YSLEER. The CDR3 has 16 amino acids. The CDR3 region has the DNA TGCGCCAGCAGCCAAGGTCCTAATGACAGGGGAGACAAGCAGTACTTC. Its protein is CASSQGPNDRGDKQYF.

This chain connects TRBV30 to TRBJ1-5; D might be TRBD1 (5 bases). CDR3 size: 14 residues. The germline V gene encodes CDR1 GTSNPN and CDR2 SVGIG (reference sequence). The V gene lost 3 bases and the J gene lost 5 bases, with 14 bases spanning the gap. DNA of the CDR3: TGTGCCTGGAGAGGGGCGGGGAGGGATCAGCCCCAGCATTTT. Protein sequence: CAWRGAGRDQPQHF.

The chain links TRBV7-2 to TRBJ1-6; tentative D call: TRBD1 (5 bases). Germline assignment: CDR1 SGHTA and CDR2 FQGNSA. This CDR3 spans 15 amino acids. The ends were cut back, 3 bases at V and 7 bases at J, with 13 bases in the middle. The CDR3 loop reads CASSLEGLGNSPLHF. DNA for the CDR3: TGTGCCAGCAGCTTGGAGGGGCTCGGGAATTCACCCCTCCACTTT.

The rearrangement joins TRBV6-4 to TRBJ1-2; D remains ambiguous. This CDR3 region has 13 residues. Germline CDR1 reads MRHNA; CDR2 reads SNTAGT. Between the trimmed V and J ends, which lost 4 bases and 8 bases, there was a span of 14 bases. The CDR3 coding sequence is TGTGCCAGCAGTGGCACACCTGGCGGAGGCTACACCTTC. Its translation: CASSGTPGGGYTF.

This clone is deemed medium-sized (0.01 to 0.1%). This chain joins TRBV28 and TRBJ2-1; D is perhaps TRBD1 (5 bases). CDR1 and CDR2 (germline): MDHEN, SYDVKM. This CDR3 spans 13 amino acids. V was cut by 7 bases and J by 7 bases, with 14 bases left in between. The CDR3 sequence is CASMGPIGNEQFF. In nucleotides, the CDR3 is TGTGCCAGCATGGGGCCCATCGGGAATGAGCAGTTCTTC.

The chain employs TRBV7-2 and TRBJ1-5, with 7 bases that match TRBD1. Per the germline V gene, CDR1 is SGHTA and CDR2 is FQGNSA. The CDR3 covers 14 residues. With V trimmed by 2 bases and J by 5 bases, 3 bases remained unmatched. The DNA of the CDR3 is TGTGCCAGCAGCTTAACAGGGGCCGATCAGCCCCAGCATTTT. As protein: CASSLTGADQPQHF.

This clone was found a few times. The rearrangement joins TRBV6-5 to TRBJ1-6; D gene ambiguous. Germline CDR1 MNHEY, CDR2 SVGAGI. The CDR3 consists of 14 residues. The V end was cut by 2 bases, the J end by 9 bases, with 11 bases between. For the CDR3, the DNA is TGTGCCAGCAGTTACGCCCTCAGCGGTTCACCCCTCCACTTT. Encoded protein: CASSYALSGSPLHF.

V is TRBV19 and J is TRBJ1-3; 10 nucleotides line up with TRBD1. V lost 4 bases, J lost 2 bases, and 11 bases stayed unmatched. Germline loops: CDR1 LNHDA, CDR2 SQIVND (reference sequence). The CDR3 is 18 residues long. The CDR3 sequence: CASSNSDRGRPTGNTIYF. CDR3 nucleotides: TGTGCCAGTAGTAACTCAGACAGGGGGCGTCCAACTGGAAACACCATATATTTT.

The gene calls are TRBV5-1 and TRBJ2-7; TRBD1 aligns across 11 bases. V lost 4 bases and J lost 5; bases outside the gene matches: 8. The germline V gene encodes CDR1 SGHRS and CDR2 YFSETQ. This CDR3 is 15 amino acids long. This chain's CDR3 is CASSLPGQGEDEQYF. The CDR3 DNA sequence: TGCGCCAGCAGCCTACCGGGACAGGGGGAGGACGAGCAGTACTTC.

The CDR3 sequence: CASSQESGTGGNEQYF. As DNA, the CDR3 is TGCGCCAGCAGCCAAGAGTCCGGGACAGGGGGCAACGAGCAGTACTTC. This chain joins TRBV4-3 and TRBJ2-7; 12 positions match TRBD1. This CDR3 is 16 amino acids long. Germline CDR1 LGHNA, CDR2 YSLEER. V was pared by 0 bases and J by 5 bases, with 5 bases of the junction left unmatched.

The V and J genes are TRBV9 and TRBJ2-1; 8 bases agree with TRBD1. CDR1 and CDR2 from the germline V gene are SGDLS and YYNGEE. V was pared by 4 bases and J by 2 bases, with 8 bases of the junction left unmatched. There are 16 residues in the CDR3. The CDR3 is CASSPSEGQAYNEQFF. The CDR3 DNA reads as TGTGCCAGCAGCCCTTCTGAGGGACAGGCCTACAATGAGCAGTTCTTC.

The chain joins TRBV9 to TRBJ1-2, with 7 bases lining up with TRBD1. The CDR3 length is 17 residues. Trimming cost V 0 bases and J 7 bases; bases outside gene matches: 15. CDR1 SGDLS and CDR2 YYNGEE come from the germline V gene. CDR3: CASSVEGDSSSPTGYTF. The CDR3 DNA follows: TGTGCCAGCAGCGTAGAGGGGGACAGCTCATCACCGACTGGCTACACCTTC.

V gene TRBV28 combines with J gene TRBJ1-5, with 9 bases lining up with TRBD1. The V and J ends lost 5 bases and 4 bases, in that order; junction bases with no gene match: 6. The length of the CDR3 is 15 residues. The germline CDR1 and CDR2 sequences are MDHEN and SYDVKM. The CDR3 coding sequence is TGTGCCAGCAGTACCCGGGACAGGGCAAATCAGCCCCAGCATTTT. The encoded protein is CASSTRDRANQPQHF.

In its sample, this clone was seen a few times. The chain couples TRBV5-1 to TRBJ1-1; TRBD1 matches 7 bases. Germline-derived CDR1 and CDR2 are SGHRS and YFSETQ. The ends lost 4 bases at V and 4 bases at J; junction bases unmatched: 13. The CDR3 runs 16 residues. The CDR3 is CASSTLQGLKITEAFF. The CDR3 region has the DNA TGCGCCAGCAGCACCTTACAGGGGCTTAAAATCACTGAAGCTTTCTTT.

The rearrangement joins TRBV5-1 to TRBJ2-1; 14 nucleotides line up with TRBD2. The CDR3 length is 19 residues. CDR1 SGHRS and CDR2 YFSETQ come from the germline V gene. V was pared by 2 bases and J by 4 bases, with 11 bases of the junction left unmatched. CDR3 sequence (DNA): TGCGCCAGCAGCTTTAAGTGGACTAGCGGGGGGAAAATTTACAATGAGCAGTTCTTC. It encodes CASSFKWTSGGKIYNEQFF.

This chain joins TRBV27 and TRBJ1-1, with D unresolved. CDR1 is MNHEY and CDR2 is SMNVEV in the germline V gene (reference sequence). The CDR3 has 14 amino acids. Trimming removed 6 bases from V and 2 bases from J, with 13 bases in between. For the CDR3, the DNA is TGTGCCAGCAGCCCTATTCCTAGTAACACTGAAGCTTTCTTT. Its protein is CASSPIPSNTEAFF.

The rearrangement links TRBV19 to TRBJ2-1; 7 nucleotides align to TRBD2. Trimming removed 10 bases from V and 6 bases from J; junction bases left unmatched: 3. Germline values: CDR1 LNHDA, CDR2 SQIVND (reference sequence). This CDR3 is 11 amino acids long. CDR3 nucleotides: TGTGCCACTACGGGGGGCAATGAGCAGTTCTTC. It specifies CATTGGNEQFF.